This T cell receptor (beta chain) was recovered during a study of cytomegalovirus exposure and HLA in healthy donors. Germline values: CDR1 MNHEY, CDR2 SVGAGI. The length of the CDR3 is 13 residues. V was shortened by 5 bases and J by 5 bases, with 10 bases between the two germline ends. Here immunoSEQ multiplex PCR was the method, and the copy in TCRdb shows in-frame clones only, minus some. Here the sample spans some 170,000 clones, 86% being singletons. These donors were members of the roughly 130-subject validation cohort, a group separate from the roughly 670-subject first cohort. Study outcomes and limitations: Listed as cytomegalovirus-associated were roughly 180 TCR beta chains. Rarity held for most TCR sequences, but there were some public TCRs that occurred in many donors.

For this clone: The target antigen is unknown.

The origin of this receptor is a young woman in good health and CMV-seronegative. The chain uses TRBV6-5 and TRBJ1-3; D perhaps matches TRBD1 (5 bases). The sequenced sample was PBMCs. This CDR3 reads CASSQGFRNTIYF. DNA of the CDR3: TGTGCCAGCAGTCAGGGTTTTAGAAACACCATATATTTT.